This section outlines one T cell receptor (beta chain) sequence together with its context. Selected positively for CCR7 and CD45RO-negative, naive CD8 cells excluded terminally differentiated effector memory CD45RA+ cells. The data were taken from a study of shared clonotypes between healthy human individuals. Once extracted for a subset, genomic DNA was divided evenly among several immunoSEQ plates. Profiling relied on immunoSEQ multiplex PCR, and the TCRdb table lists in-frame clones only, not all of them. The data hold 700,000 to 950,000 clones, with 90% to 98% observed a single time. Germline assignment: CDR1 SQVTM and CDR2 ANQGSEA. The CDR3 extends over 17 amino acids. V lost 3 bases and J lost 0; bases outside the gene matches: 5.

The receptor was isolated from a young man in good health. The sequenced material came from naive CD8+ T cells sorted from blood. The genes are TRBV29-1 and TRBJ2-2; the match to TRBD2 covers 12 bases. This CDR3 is CSVDLLAGGTNTGELFF. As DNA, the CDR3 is TGCAGCGTTGACCTCCTAGCGGGAGGGACGAACACCGGGGAGCTGTTTTTT.